This T cell receptor beta chain was captured by sequencing in a study of a mutant IDH1 vaccine in newly diagnosed glioma. Background on the study: Onset of vaccination occurred 4-6 weeks following radiotherapy alone, or with temozolomide cycles. Males made up about 60% and females about 40% of treated patients, whose mean age was about 37 years. Pretreatment consisted of radiotherapy, temozolomide, or both, with most receiving both.

Notes on this clone: No antigen is known for it.

The method was immunoSEQ multiplex PCR; TCRdb's version includes in-frame clones alone and lacks a portion of them. The data show more than 55,000 clones, with roughly 81% seen just once and approximately 7.6% held by the top ten. The CDR3 is made up of 16 amino acids. V gave up 2 bases and J gave up 0 bases, with 11 bases separating them. Per the germline V gene, CDR1 is MNHNS and CDR2 is SASEGT. The time point here: week 23, last vaccination. Vaccine doses each comprised 300 ug of mutant IDH1 20-mer peptide, with topical imiquimod. Each tumor in the donors was a new WHO grade 3 or 4 astrocytoma, IDH1-mutant and ATRX-lost.

The V gene is TRBV6-1, the J gene TRBJ1-5, with D maybe TRBD1 (6 bases). The specimen comprised PBMCs, sampled from a glioma patient whose treatment included an IDH1 peptide vaccine. The source is a woman aged 40 to 50 with glioma. Some clones in this sample may be carry-over from other donors' samples. The CDR3 coding sequence is TGTGCCAGCAGTGAACAGGGGCCGTATAGCAATCAGCCCCAGCATTTT. This sequence encodes CASSEQGPYSNQPQHF.